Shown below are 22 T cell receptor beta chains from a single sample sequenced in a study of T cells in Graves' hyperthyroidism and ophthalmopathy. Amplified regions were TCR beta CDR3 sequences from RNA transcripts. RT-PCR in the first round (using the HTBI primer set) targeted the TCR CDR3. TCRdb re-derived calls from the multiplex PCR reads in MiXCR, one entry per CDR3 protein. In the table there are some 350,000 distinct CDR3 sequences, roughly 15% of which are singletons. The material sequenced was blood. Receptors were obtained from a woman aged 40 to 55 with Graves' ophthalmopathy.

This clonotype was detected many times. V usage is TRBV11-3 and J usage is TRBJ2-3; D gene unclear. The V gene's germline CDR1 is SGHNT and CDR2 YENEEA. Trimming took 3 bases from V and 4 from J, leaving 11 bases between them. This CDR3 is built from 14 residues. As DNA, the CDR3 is TGTGCCAGCAGCTTTGAGGTGGTTGCAGATACGCAGTATTTT. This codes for CASSFEVVADTQYF.

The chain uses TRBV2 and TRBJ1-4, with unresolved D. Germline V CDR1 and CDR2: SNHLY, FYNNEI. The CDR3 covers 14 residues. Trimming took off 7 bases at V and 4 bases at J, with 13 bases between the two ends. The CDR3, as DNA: TGTGCCAGCACCCCGGACGGAATTAATGAAAAACTGTTTTTT. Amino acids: CASTPDGINEKLFF. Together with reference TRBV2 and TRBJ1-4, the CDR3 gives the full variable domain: EPEVTQTPSHQVTQMGQEVILRCVPISNHLYFYWYRQILGQKVEFLVSFYNNEISEKSEIFDDQFSVERPDGSNFTLKIRSTKLEDSAMYFCASTPDGINEKLFFGSGTQLSVL.

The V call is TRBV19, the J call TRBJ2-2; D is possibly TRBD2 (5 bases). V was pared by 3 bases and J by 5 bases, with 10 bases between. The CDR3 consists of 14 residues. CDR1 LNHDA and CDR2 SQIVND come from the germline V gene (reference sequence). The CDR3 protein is CASSIQRNTGELFF. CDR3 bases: TGTGCCAGTAGTATCCAGCGGAATACCGGGGAGCTGTTTTTT. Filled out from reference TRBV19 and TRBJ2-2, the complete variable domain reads DGGITQSPKYLFRKEGQNVTLSCEQNLNHDAMYWYRQDPGQGLRLIYYSQIVNDFQKGDIAEGYSVSREKKESFPLTVTSAQKNPTAFYLCASSIQRNTGELFFGEGSRLTVL.

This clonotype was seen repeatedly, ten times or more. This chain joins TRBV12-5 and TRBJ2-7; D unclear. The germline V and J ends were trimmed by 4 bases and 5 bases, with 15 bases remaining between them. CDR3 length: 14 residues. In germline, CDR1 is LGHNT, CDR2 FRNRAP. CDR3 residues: CASGWMAGRDEQYF. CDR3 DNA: TGTGCTAGTGGTTGGATGGCAGGCCGCGACGAGCAGTACTTC.

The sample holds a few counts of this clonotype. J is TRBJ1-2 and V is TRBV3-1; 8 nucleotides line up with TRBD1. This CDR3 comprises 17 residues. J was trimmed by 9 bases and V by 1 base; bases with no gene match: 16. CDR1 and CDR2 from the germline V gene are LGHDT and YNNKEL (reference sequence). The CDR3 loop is CASSQVSSGGRGQSYTF. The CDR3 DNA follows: TGTGCCAGCAGCCAAGTATCATCTGGTGGCAGGGGGCAGAGCTACACCTTC.

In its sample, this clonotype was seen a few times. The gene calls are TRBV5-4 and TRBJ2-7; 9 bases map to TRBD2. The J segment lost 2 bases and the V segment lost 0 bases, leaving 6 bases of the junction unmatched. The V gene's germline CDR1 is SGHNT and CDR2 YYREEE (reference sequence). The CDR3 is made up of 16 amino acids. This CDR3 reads CASSLVSTSGTYEQYF. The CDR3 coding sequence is TGTGCCAGCAGCTTGGTATCGACTAGCGGAACCTACGAGCAGTACTTC.

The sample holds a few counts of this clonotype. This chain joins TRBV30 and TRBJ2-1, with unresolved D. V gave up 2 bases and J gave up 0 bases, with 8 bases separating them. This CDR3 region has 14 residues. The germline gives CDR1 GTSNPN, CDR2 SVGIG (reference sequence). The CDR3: CAWSRGVSYNEQFF. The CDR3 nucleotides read TGTGCCTGGAGTCGTGGGGTCTCCTACAATGAGCAGTTCTTC.

CDR3 sequence (DNA): TGTGCCAGCAGTCAGGGTAAGGAGCAGTACTTC. This translates into CASSQGKEQYF. V usage is TRBV27 and J usage is TRBJ2-7; maybe TRBD1 (5 bases). V was cut by 5 bases and J by 7 bases, with 9 bases left in between. From germline, CDR1 is MNHEY and CDR2 SMNVEV (reference sequence). The CDR3 is made up of 11 amino acids.

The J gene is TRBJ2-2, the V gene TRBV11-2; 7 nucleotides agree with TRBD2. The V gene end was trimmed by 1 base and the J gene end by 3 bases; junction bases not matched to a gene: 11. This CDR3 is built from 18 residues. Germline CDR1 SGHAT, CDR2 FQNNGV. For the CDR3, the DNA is TGTGCCAGCAGCTTAGTTCGAAGGGCTAGCGGCTACACCGGGGAGCTGTTTTTT. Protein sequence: CASSLVRRASGYTGELFF.

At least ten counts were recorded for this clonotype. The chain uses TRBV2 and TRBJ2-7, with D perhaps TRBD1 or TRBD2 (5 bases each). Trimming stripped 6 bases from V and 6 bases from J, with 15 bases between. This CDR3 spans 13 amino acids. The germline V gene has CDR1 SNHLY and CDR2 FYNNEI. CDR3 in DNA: TGTGCCAGCAGGGTCAGGGATCGGGGCGAGCAGTACTTC. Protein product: CASRVRDRGEQYF. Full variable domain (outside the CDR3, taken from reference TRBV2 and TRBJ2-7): EPEVTQTPSHQVTQMGQEVILRCVPISNHLYFYWYRQILGQKVEFLVSFYNNEISEKSEIFDDQFSVERPDGSNFTLKIRSTKLEDSAMYFCASRVRDRGEQYFGPGTRLTVT.

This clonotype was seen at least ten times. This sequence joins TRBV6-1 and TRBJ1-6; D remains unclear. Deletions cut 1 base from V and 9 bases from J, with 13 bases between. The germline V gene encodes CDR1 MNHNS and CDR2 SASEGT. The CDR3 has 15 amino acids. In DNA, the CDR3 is TGTGCCAGCAGTGAAGGGTCCCAGGACCGTTCACCCCTCCACTTT. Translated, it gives CASSEGSQDRSPLHF.

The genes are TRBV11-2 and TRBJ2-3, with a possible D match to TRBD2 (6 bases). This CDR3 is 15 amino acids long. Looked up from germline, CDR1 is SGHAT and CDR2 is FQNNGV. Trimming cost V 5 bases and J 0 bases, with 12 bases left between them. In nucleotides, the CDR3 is TGTGCCAGCAGCCTAGCGCTTCTTAGCACAGATACGCAGTATTTT. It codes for CASSLALLSTDTQYF.

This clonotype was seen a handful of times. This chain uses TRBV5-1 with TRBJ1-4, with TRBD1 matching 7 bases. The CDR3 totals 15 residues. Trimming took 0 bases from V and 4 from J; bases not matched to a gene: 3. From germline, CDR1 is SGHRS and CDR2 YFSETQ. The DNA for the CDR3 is TGCGCCAGCAGCTTGGGAGACAGGGATAATGAAAAACTGTTTTTT. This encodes CASSLGDRDNEKLFF.

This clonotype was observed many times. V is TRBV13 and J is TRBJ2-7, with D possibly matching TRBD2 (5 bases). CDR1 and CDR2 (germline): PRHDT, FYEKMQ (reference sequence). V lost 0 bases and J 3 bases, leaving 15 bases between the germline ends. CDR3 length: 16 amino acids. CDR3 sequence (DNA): TGTGCCAGCAGCTTAGGCCTAACTAGTTTCGGCTACGAGCAGTACTTC. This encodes CASSLGLTSFGYEQYF.

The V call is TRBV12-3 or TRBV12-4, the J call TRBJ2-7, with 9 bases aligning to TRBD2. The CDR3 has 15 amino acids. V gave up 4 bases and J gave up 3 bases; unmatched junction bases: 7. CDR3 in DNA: TGTGCCAGCAGTTCGGGACCAGCGGGAGGCTACGAGCAGTACTTC. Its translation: CASSSGPAGGYEQYF.

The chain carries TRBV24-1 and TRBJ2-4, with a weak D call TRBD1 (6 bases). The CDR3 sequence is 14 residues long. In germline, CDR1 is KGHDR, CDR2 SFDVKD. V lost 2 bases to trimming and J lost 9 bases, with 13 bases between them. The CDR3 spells CATSDSRDMSIQYF. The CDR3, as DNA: TGTGCCACCAGTGATTCCCGGGACATGTCCATTCAGTACTTC.

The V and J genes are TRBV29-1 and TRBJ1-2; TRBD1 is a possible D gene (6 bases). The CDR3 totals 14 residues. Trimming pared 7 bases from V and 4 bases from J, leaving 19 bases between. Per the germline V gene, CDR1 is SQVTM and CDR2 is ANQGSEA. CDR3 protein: CSAHTGGLGYGYTF. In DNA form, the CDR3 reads TGCAGCGCTCATACTGGGGGGCTAGGCTATGGCTACACCTTC.

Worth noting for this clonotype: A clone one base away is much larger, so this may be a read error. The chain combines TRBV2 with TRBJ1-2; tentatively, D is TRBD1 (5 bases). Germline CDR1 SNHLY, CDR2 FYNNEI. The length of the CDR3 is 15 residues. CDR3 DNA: TGTGCCAGCAGTGAGTGGACACTAGCTAACTATGGCTGCACCTTC. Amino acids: CASSEWTLANYGCTF.

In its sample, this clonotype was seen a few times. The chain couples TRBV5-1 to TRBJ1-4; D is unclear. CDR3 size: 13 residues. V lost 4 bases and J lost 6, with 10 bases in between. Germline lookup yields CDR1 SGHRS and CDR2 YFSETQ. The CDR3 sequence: CASSPGMDEKLFF. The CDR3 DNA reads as TGCGCCAGCAGCCCGGGAATGGATGAAAAACTGTTTTTT.

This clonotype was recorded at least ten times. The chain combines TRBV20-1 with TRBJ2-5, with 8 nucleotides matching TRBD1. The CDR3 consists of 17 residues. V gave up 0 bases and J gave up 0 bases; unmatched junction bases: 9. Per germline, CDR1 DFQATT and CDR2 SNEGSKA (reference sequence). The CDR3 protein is CSARDWLDREDQETQYF. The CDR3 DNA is TGCAGTGCTAGAGACTGGTTGGACAGGGAAGACCAAGAGACCCAGTACTTC.

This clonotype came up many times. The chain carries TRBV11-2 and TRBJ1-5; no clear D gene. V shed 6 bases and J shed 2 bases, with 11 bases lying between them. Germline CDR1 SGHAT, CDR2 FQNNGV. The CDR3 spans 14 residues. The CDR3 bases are TGTGCCAGCAGGACCGTAAGATGCAATCAGCCCCAGCATTTT. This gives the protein CASRTVRCNQPQHF.

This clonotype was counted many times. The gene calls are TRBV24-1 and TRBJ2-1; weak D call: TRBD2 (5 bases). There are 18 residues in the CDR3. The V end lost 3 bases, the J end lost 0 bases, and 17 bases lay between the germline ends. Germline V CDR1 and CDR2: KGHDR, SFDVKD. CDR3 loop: CATSDPAKRTGSYNEQFF. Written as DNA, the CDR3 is TGTGCCACCAGTGATCCCGCAAAGCGGACCGGCTCCTACAATGAGCAGTTCTTC.